These T cell receptor beta chains were read from a single sample in a study of blood T cell repertoires in COVID-19. Only in-frame clones appear in the TCRdb table, and some are missing; sequencing was by immunoSEQ multiplex PCR. The sample yields around 220,000 clones, 70% to 90% seen once. Sequencing was carried out using peripheral blood. These receptors were collected from a woman older than 75 with acute or convalescent COVID-19. Each CDR3 is given with its conserved first and last residue. The D gene is left open where the match is weak. Size tells how often a clone was seen (once, few, many) or the class of an expanded clone, and some rows leave it out.

v_gene	abundance	d_gene	j_gene	CDR3nt	CDR3aa
TRBV3-1/TRBV3-2	NA	NA	TRBJ1-1	TGTGCCAGCAGCCAAGAGTCGGGAAACACTGAAGCTTTCTTT	CASSQESGNTEAFF
TRBV6-6	many	NA	TRBJ2-7	TGTGCCAGCAGTCCCGGGTCCACCTACGAGCAGTACTTC	CASSPGSTYEQYF
TRBV18	NA	TRBD2	TRBJ2-5	TGTGCCAGCTCACCTACCAGCGGGAGTCTCCAAGAGACCCAGTACTTC	CASSPTSGSLQETQYF
TRBV7-2	NA	TRBD1	TRBJ2-7	TGTGCCAGCAGCGAGGGGCCAGGGGGCTACGAGCAGTACTTC	CASSEGPGGYEQYF
TRBV7-9	NA	NA	TRBJ1-6	TGTGCCAGCAGCTCGAACAGGTTAAGCTCCTATAATTCACCCCTCCACTTT	CASSSNRLSSYNSPLHF
TRBV7-9	NA	TRBD1	TRBJ2-7	TGTGCCAGCAGCCACGCTGGACAGGGGGTCCCCTACGAGCAGTACTTC	CASSHAGQGVPYEQYF
TRBV5-1	NA	NA	TRBJ1-1	TGCGCCAGCAGCTTGGGGGCGGGAAGTGGGGTCACTGAAGCTTTCTTT	CASSLGAGSGVTEAFF
TRBV4-1	NA	TRBD2	TRBJ2-1	TGCGCCAGCAGCCAAGAATCTCTAGCGGGAGGGCCCAATGAGCAGTTCTTC	CASSQESLAGGPNEQFF
TRBV3-1/TRBV3-2	NA	NA	TRBJ2-7	TGTGCCAGCAGCCGAGGACAGTTCTCCTACGAGCAGTACTTC	CASSRGQFSYEQYF
TRBV18	few	NA	TRBJ2-7	TGTGCCAGCTCACTACAGGCATTGGGCACCTACGAGCAGTACTTC	CASSLQALGTYEQYF
TRBV5-6	few	NA	TRBJ2-1	TGTGCCAGCAGCTTGGTGGGAGGAGGCGATAATGAGCAGTTCTTC	CASSLVGGGDNEQFF
TRBV11-3	NA	TRBD2	TRBJ2-1	TGTGCCAGCGGAGGGACCTTAGCGGGGGGGTACAATGAGCAGTTCTTC	CASGGTLAGGYNEQFF
TRBV7-6	NA	TRBD1	TRBJ1-1	TGTGCCAGCAGCTTGGCGGTGAGGGCGACAGGGGCCCGTGACACTGAAGCTTTCTTT	CASSLAVRATGARDTEAFF
TRBV30	NA	NA	TRBJ1-2	TGTGCCTGGAGTGTAGGACTTAATGGCTACACCTTC	CAWSVGLNGYTF
TRBV4-2	NA	TRBD1	TRBJ1-2	TGTGCCAGCAGCCCCACAGGGGAGATCTATGGCTACACCTTC	CASSPTGEIYGYTF
TRBV6-4	once	TRBD1	TRBJ2-4	TGTGCCATCTCCGACAGGGGGGCCCGTCGGGCCAAAAACATTCAGTACTTC	CAISDRGARRAKNIQYF
TRBV7-2	NA	NA	TRBJ2-7	TGTGCCAGCAGCTTGCCAGGGGCTCAGTCCTACGAGCAGTACTTC	CASSLPGAQSYEQYF
TRBV19	NA	TRBD1	TRBJ2-7	TGTGCCAGTAGTAGAACAGGGGTTGGCGACGAGCAGTACTTC	CASSRTGVGDEQYF
TRBV4-2	NA	TRBD1	TRBJ2-5	TGTGCCAGCAAAAGTCAGGGGGCCGCGGAGACCCAGTACTTC	CASKSQGAAETQYF
TRBV11-2	NA	NA	TRBJ2-1	TGTGCCAGCAGCTTGCCGGTCGTCTACGGCAATGAGCAGTTCTTC	CASSLPVVYGNEQFF
TRBV6-2/TRBV6-3	NA	NA	TRBJ2-7	TGTGCCAGCAGTTTACTGGGAGAGGGCCACGAGCAGTACTTC	CASSLLGEGHEQYF
TRBV7-9	NA	NA	TRBJ1-1	TGTGCCAGCAGCTTAGGGGCGCATGCGGGGAGCACTGAAGCTTTCTTT	CASSLGAHAGSTEAFF
TRBV28	once	NA	TRBJ2-1	TGTGCCACCCTTTGGACACTAAAAAACAATGAGCAGTTCTTC	CATLWTLKNNEQFF
TRBV7-3	NA	TRBD1	TRBJ1-2	TGTGCCAGCAGCTCGTATCCGGGACAGGGCGGTGGCTACACCTTC	CASSSYPGQGGGYTF
TRBV9	once	NA	TRBJ1-3	TGTGCCAGCAGCCCCCTCCCCGAGCTGGGCAGGGAAGCTGGAAACACCATATATTTT	CASSPLPELGREAGNTIYF
TRBV7-8	NA	NA	TRBJ2-7	TGTGCCAGCAGCTTAGGCGGCACCGAGCAGTACTTC	CASSLGGTEQYF
TRBV7-2	NA	NA	TRBJ2-1	TGTGCCAGCAGCTCCTACTCTAGCCCTGGTGGAAATGAGCAGTTCTTC	CASSSYSSPGGNEQFF
TRBV4-3	NA	NA	TRBJ1-1	TGCGCCAGCAGCCACCCAGGAGGCGGAGCCGAAGCTTTCTTT	CASSHPGGGAEAFF
TRBV6-2/TRBV6-3	few	NA	TRBJ1-2	TGTGCCAGCAGTTACCGACAGCTTGGCTACACCTTC	CASSYRQLGYTF
TRBV7-2	once	TRBD1	TRBJ1-2	TGTGCCAGCAGCTCAGGGGGCAACTATGGCTACACCTTC	CASSSGGNYGYTF
TRBV5-6	NA	TRBD1	TRBJ2-5	TGTGCCAGCAGGCGCGACAGGGGTGAGACCCAGTACTTC	CASRRDRGETQYF